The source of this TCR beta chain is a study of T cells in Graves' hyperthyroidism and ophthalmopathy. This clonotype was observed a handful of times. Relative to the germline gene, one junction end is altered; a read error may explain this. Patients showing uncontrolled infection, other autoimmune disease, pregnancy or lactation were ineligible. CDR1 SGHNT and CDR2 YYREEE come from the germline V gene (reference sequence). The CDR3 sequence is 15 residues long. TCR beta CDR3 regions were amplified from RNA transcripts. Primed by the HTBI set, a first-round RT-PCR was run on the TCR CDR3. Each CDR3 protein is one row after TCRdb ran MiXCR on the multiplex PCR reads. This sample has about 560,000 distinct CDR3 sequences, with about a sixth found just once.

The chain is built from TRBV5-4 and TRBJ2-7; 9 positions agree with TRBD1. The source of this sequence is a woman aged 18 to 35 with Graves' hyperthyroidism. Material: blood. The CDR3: CASSEGTGIPYERYF. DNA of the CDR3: TGTGCCAGCAGCGAGGGGACAGGGATTCCCTACGAGCGGTACTTC. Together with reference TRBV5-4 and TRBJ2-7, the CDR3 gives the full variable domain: ETGVTQSPTHLIKTRGQQVTLRCSSQSGHNTVSWYQQALGQGPQFIFQYYREEENGRGNFPPRFSGLQFPNYSSELNVNALELDDSALYLCASSEGTGIPYERYFGPGTRLTVT.